This TCR beta chain was captured in a study of cytomegalovirus exposure and HLA in healthy donors. PCR employed 60 Vbeta and 13 Jbeta primers. Sequencing was performed with immunoSEQ multiplex PCR; in TCRdb, only in-frame clones are kept and a portion is missing. The sample includes about 130,000 clones, about 80% of them seen just once. Study conclusions and caveats: For most TCR beta V segments, an earlier analysis put the productive rate at about 90% or about 30% of the time. It has been reported that TCR beta sequences accurately predicted the HLA-A and HLA-B alleles of most subjects. Clonal expansion was found to be greater in HLA-associated TCR beta chains than in equally common others in a later analysis.

Note on this clone: Its antigen is currently unknown.

Germline CDR1 MDHEN, CDR2 SYDVKM. V lost 2 bases, J lost 6 bases, and 3 bases stayed unmatched. The CDR3 extends over 13 amino acids. The sequencing sample was made of PBMCs. The chain couples TRBV28 to TRBJ1-2, with 7 bases fitting TRBD1. The clonotype originates from a man aged 25 to 40 in good health. CDR3 DNA sequence: TGTGCCAGCAGTTTAGGAGGGGGCAATGGCTACACCTTC. The encoded protein is CASSLGGGNGYTF.